The T cell receptor (beta chain) described here comes from a study of cytomegalovirus exposure and HLA in healthy donors. In the study overall: The roughly 110 validation repertoires were reported in a later analysis to have been generated on the same platform as the roughly 720 first-cohort repertoires.

J gave up 4 bases and V 1 base, and 4 bases lay outside the gene matches. Germline values: CDR1 SGHAT, CDR2 FQNNGV. The CDR3 covers 16 residues. About this clone: Its antigen is unknown.

Study-level points and caveats: Cytomegalovirus status was reportedly diagnosed by the classifier with high sensitivity and specificity. In vitro testing confirmed three CMV-associated chains as specific for CMV antigens. The study flagged around 150 TCR beta chains as cytomegalovirus-associated.

The repertoire was sequenced with immunoSEQ multiplex PCR; TCRdb's copy has only in-frame clones and lacks some. The table lists some 48,000 clones, about 93% of them singletons. The receptor was isolated from a woman aged 18-29 years in good health and CMV-seropositive. The specimen was PBMCs. The gene calls are TRBV11-2 and TRBJ2-7; 13 bases fit TRBD2. The CDR3 loop reads CASSLGTSGRRYEQYF. DNA for the CDR3: TGTGCCAGCAGCTTAGGGACTAGCGGGAGAAGGTACGAGCAGTACTTC.